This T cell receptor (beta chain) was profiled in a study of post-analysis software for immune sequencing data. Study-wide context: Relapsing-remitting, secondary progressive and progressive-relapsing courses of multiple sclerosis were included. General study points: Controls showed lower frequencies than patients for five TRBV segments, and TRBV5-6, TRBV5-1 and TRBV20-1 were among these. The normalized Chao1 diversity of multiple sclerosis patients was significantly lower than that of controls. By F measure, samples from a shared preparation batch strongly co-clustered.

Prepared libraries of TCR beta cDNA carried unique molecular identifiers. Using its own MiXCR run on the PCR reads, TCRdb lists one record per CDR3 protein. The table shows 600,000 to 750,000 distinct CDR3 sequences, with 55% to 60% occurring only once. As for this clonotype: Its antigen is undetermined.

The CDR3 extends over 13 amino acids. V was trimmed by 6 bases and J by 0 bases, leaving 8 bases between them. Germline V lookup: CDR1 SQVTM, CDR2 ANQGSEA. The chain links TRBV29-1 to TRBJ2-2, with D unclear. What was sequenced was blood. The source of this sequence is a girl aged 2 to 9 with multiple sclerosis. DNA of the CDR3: TGCAGCGTCGCTTGCGCGAACACCGGGGAGCTGTTTTTT. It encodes CSVACANTGELFF.